This is a list of T cell receptor beta chains from one sample in a study of T cell repertoires in ileal Crohn's disease. Libraries were prepared by immunoSEQ multiplex PCR; TCRdb keeps only in-frame clonotypes and omits some of them. Among fewer than 7,000 clones listed, roughly 84% were seen once. The source material was ileal tissue. Receptors were obtained from an adult with Crohn's disease. Both conserved end residues are part of each CDR3. The order of the fields is D gene, V gene, clone size, CDR3 length, J gene, CDR3 protein, CDR3 DNA. The D gene is left open where the match is weak. Size is stated for part of the rows, as once, few or many counts, or as a class when the clone is expanded.

>TRBD1|TRBV7-7|.|18|TRBJ1-6
CASSCPGQGRPYNSPLHF
TGTGCTAGCAGCTGCCCGGGACAGGGGCGCCCCTATAATTCACCCCTCCACTTT
>.|TRBV4-1|.|15|TRBJ1-2
CASSQVSDEVWGYTF
TGCGCCAGCAGCCAAGTCTCCGACGAGGTATGGGGCTACACCTTC
>TRBD1|TRBV5-1|.|15|TRBJ2-1
CASRLGQLLGNEQFF
TGCGCCAGCAGACTGGGACAGCTTCTAGGCAATGAGCAGTTCTTC
>TRBD1|TRBV6-1|.|13|TRBJ2-7
CASSAYRGYEQYF
TGTGCCAGCAGTGCCTACAGGGGCTACGAGCAGTACTTC
>.|TRBV4-1|.|15|TRBJ2-7
CASSPSGTRSYEQYF
TGCGCCAGCAGCCCATCGGGAACTCGCTCCTACGAGCAGTACTTC
>TRBD2|TRBV7-2|.|16|TRBJ2-1
CASSLGGSGSGNEQFF
TGTGCCAGCAGCTTAGGAGGTAGCGGGAGTGGCAATGAGCAGTTCTTC
>.|TRBV11-2|.|14|TRBJ2-5
CASTLVRGRETQYF
TGTGCCAGCACACTAGTACGAGGTCGAGAGACCCAGTACTTC
>.|TRBV6-1|.|13|TRBJ1-2
CARSKVQGSGYTF
TGTGCCAGAAGTAAGGTCCAGGGGTCGGGCTACACCTTC
>.|TRBV5-1|once|14|TRBJ1-4
CASSPSSTNEKLFF
TGCGCCAGCAGCCCGAGTTCTACTAATGAAAAACTGTTTTTT
>TRBD2|TRBV11-2|once|15|TRBJ2-3
CASSSGGTRTDTQYF
TGTGCCAGCAGCTCGGGGGGGACTAGGACAGATACGCAGTATTTT
>.|TRBV7-9|.|14|TRBJ2-5
CASSSRDLGETQYF
TGTGCCAGCAGTTCTCGGGACTTAGGGGAGACCCAGTACTTC
>TRBD1|TRBV6-6|.|16|TRBJ2-1
CASSPPGDRSYNEQFF
TGTGCCAGCAGCCCGCCCGGGGACAGGTCCTACAATGAGCAGTTCTTC
>.|TRBV27|.|15|TRBJ2-6
CASLERGTGANVLTF
TGTGCCAGCCTTGAACGGGGGACTGGGGCCAACGTCCTGACTTTC
>TRBD1|TRBV5-1|.|16|TRBJ1-1
CASSSGQGAVYTEAFF
TGCGCCAGCAGCTCCGGACAGGGGGCCGTGTACACTGAAGCTTTCTTT
>.|TRBV19|.|15|TRBJ2-7
CASSIAVTGLYEQYF
TGTGCCAGTAGTATAGCCGTGACAGGCCTCTACGAGCAGTACTTC
>.|TRBV14|.|15|TRBJ1-2
CASSQVAGREVPYTF
TGTGCCAGCAGCCAAGTAGCGGGCCGGGAGGTTCCCTACACCTTC
>.|TRBV6-1|.|15|TRBJ1-1
CASSNQRGMNTEAFF
TGTGCCAGCAGCAATCAACGAGGCATGAACACTGAAGCTTTCTTT
>.|TRBV29-1|.|12|TRBJ2-1
CSVPGPEGEQFF
TGCAGCGTCCCGGGCCCCGAGGGCGAGCAGTTCTTC
>TRBD1|TRBV7-8|.|16|TRBJ1-2
CASSLSGTGILGGYTF
TGTGCCAGCAGCCTGTCCGGGACAGGTATTTTAGGTGGCTACACCTTC
>TRBD2|TRBV9|.|15|TRBJ2-3
CASSVAAGNTDTQYF
TGTGCCAGCAGCGTAGCAGCGGGGAACACAGATACGCAGTATTTT
>TRBD1|TRBV6-1|.|14|TRBJ1-1
CASTRTGRVGEAFF
TGTGCCAGCACTCGGACAGGGAGGGTGGGTGAAGCTTTCTTT
>.|TRBV6-6|.|16|TRBJ1-2
CASSLSDRPVNYGYTF
TGTGCCAGCAGCCTATCGGACAGACCGGTTAACTATGGCTACACCTTC
>TRBD1|TRBV5-1|.|15|TRBJ1-2
CASSSKTGGIDGYTF
TGCGCCAGCAGCTCGAAGACAGGGGGGATAGATGGCTACACCTTC
>.|TRBV5-1|.|14|TRBJ2-3
CASSLATFTDTQYF
TGCGCCAGCAGCTTGGCTACCTTCACAGATACGCAGTATTTT
>.|TRBV30|.|13|TRBJ1-5
CAWSAGSNQPQHF
TGTGCCTGGAGTGCAGGCAGCAATCAGCCCCAGCATTTT
>.|TRBV5-1|few|13|TRBJ2-2
CASSLGVTGELFF
TGCGCCAGCAGCTTAGGGGTGACCGGGGAGCTGTTTTTT
>TRBD1|TRBV30|few|13|TRBJ1-1
CAWDRGLNTEAFF
TGTGCCTGGGACAGGGGGTTGAACACTGAAGCTTTCTTT
>.|TRBV30|once|13|TRBJ2-7
CAWSVWVAREQYF
TGTGCCTGGAGTGTGTGGGTAGCTCGGGAGCAGTACTTC
>.|TRBV9|.|15|TRBJ1-1
CASSPPGWMNTEAFF
TGTGCCAGCAGCCCCCCGGGATGGATGAACACTGAAGCTTTCTTT
>TRBD2|TRBV7-3|few|16|TRBJ2-1
CASSSLAGGPVNEQFF
TGTGCCAGCAGCTCTCTAGCGGGAGGGCCGGTTAATGAGCAGTTCTTC
>TRBD1|TRBV6-4|once|16|TRBJ1-1
CASRDRAGDRYTEAFF
TGTGCCAGCAGGGACAGGGCCGGGGATCGGTACACTGAAGCTTTCTTT
>.|TRBV4-1|.|14|TRBJ2-7
CASSPDTPPYEQYF
TGCGCCAGCAGCCCCGACACGCCCCCCTACGAGCAGTACTTC
>TRBD2|TRBV10-2|.|14|TRBJ2-3
CATLGLAGQDTQYF
TGCGCCACCCTGGGACTAGCGGGACAAGATACGCAGTATTTT
>TRBD1|TRBV11-3|.|15|TRBJ1-5
CASSLGQGANQPQHF
TGTGCCAGCAGCTTAGGACAGGGCGCTAATCAGCCCCAGCATTTT
>.|TRBV2|once|14|TRBJ1-2
CASSDWQVPESYTF
TGTGCCAGCAGTGATTGGCAGGTCCCAGAAAGCTACACCTTC
>TRBD1|TRBV6-1|.|14|TRBJ2-7
CASTRTGGGYEQYF
TGTGCCAGCACCCGGACAGGGGGCGGCTACGAGCAGTACTTC
>TRBD1|TRBV18|few|13|TRBJ2-7
CASSPNRGNEQYF
TGTGCCAGCTCGCCAAACAGGGGGAACGAGCAGTACTTC
>TRBD1|TRBV25-1|.|14|TRBJ1-2
CASSVTGEDYGYTF
TGTGCCAGCAGTGTGACAGGGGAAGACTATGGCTACACCTTC
>.|TRBV20-1|.|11|TRBJ2-7
CSARAGVEQYF
TGCAGTGCTAGGGCAGGGGTCGAGCAGTACTTC
>.|TRBV19|.|14|TRBJ2-1
CASSSGLGGGEQFF
TGTGCCAGTAGCTCGGGACTAGGGGGCGGTGAGCAGTTCTTC
>.|TRBV6-1|.|12|TRBJ2-2
CATSPFTGELFF
TGTGCCACCTCCCCGTTCACCGGGGAGCTGTTTTTT
>.|TRBV4-1|.|19|TRBJ1-6
CASSQSPGGTSSYNSPLHF
TGCGCCAGCAGCCAATCCCCAGGAGGGACCAGCTCCTATAATTCACCCCTCCACTTT
>.|TRBV11-3|.|14|TRBJ2-7
CASTPRGHLYEQYF
TGTGCCAGCACCCCACGCGGCCACCTCTACGAGCAGTACTTC
>.|TRBV5-1|once|14|TRBJ2-7
CASSLTDSIYEQYF
TGCGCCAGCAGCTTAACGGACAGCATCTACGAGCAGTACTTC